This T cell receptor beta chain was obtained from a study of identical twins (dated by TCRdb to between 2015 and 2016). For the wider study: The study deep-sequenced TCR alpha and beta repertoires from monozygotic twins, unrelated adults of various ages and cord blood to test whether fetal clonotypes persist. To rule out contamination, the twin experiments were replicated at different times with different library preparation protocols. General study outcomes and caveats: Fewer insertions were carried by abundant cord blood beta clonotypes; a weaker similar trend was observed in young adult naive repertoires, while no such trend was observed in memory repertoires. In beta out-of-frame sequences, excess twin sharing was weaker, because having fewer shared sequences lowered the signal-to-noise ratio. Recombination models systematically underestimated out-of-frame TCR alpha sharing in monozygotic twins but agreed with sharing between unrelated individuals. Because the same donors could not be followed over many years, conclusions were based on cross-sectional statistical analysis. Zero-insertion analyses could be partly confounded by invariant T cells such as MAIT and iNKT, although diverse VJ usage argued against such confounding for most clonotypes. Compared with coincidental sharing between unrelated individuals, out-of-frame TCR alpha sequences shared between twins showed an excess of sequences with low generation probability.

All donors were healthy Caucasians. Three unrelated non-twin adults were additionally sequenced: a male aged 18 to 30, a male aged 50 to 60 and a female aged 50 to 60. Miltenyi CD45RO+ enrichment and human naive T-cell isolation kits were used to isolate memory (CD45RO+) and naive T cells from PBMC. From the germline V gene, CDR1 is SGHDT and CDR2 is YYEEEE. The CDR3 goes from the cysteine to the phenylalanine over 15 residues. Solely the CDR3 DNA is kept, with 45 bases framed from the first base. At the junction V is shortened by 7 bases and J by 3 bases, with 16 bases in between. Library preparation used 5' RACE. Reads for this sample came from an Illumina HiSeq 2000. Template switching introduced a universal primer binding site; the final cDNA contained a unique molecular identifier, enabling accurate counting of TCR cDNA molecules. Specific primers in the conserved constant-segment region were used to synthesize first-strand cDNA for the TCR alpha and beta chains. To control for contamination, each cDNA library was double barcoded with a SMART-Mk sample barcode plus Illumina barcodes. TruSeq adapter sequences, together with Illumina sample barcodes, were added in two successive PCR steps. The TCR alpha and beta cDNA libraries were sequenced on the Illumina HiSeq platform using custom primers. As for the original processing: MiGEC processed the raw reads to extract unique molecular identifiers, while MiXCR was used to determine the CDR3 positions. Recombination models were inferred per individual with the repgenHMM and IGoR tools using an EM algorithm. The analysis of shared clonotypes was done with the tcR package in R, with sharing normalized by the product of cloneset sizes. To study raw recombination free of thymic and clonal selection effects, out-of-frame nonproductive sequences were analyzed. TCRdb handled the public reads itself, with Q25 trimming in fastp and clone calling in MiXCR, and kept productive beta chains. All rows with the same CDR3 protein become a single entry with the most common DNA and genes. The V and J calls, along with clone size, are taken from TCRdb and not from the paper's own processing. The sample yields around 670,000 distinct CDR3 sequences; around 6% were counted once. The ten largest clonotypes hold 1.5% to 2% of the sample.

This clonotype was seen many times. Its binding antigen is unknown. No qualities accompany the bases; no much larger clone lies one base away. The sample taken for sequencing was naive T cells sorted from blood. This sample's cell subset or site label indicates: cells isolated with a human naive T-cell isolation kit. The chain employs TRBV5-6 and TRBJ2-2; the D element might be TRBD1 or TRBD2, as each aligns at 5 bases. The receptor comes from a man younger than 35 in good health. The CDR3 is CASGFEGYYTGELFF. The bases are TGTGCCAGCGGGTTCGAGGGGTATTACACCGGGGAGCTGTTTTTT.